The 26 T cell receptor beta chains given below trace back to one sample, sequenced in a study of OX40 agonist ivuxolimab in advanced cancers. Assay used: immunoSEQ multiplex PCR; TCRdb lists only in-frame clones, some missing. The sample has 99,000 or so clones; approximately 93% are singletons. Sequences were derived from CD4+ or CD8+ T cells sorted from blood, sampled in a trial of the OX40 agonist ivuxolimab. Source of these receptors: an adult with an advanced solid tumor such as melanoma, head and neck, liver or kidney cancer.

This chain uses TRBV2 with TRBJ2-5; unclear D gene. The CDR3 spans 13 residues. The V gene lost 6 bases and the J gene lost 5 bases, with 13 bases spanning the gap. Germline V CDR1 and CDR2: SNHLY, FYNNEI. The CDR3 DNA reads as TGTGCCAGCAGCGGTAGTCGGTTGGAGACCCAGTACTTC. It yields the protein CASSGSRLETQYF.

The J gene is TRBJ2-7, the V gene TRBV6-1; D possibly matches TRBD1 or TRBD2 (5 bases each). Looked up from germline, CDR1 is MNHNS and CDR2 is SASEGT. The CDR3 contains 13 residues. Trimming cost V 5 bases and J 2 bases, with 10 bases left between them. DNA of the CDR3: TGTGCCAGCAGTTGGGACCCTACCTACGAGCAGTACTTC. Protein product: CASSWDPTYEQYF.

This clone was counted once. The chain combines TRBV6-6 with TRBJ1-2, with TRBD1 identical over 12 bases. V gave up 2 bases and J gave up 7 bases; unmatched junction bases: 5. In germline, CDR1 is MNHNY, CDR2 SVGAGI (reference sequence). The CDR3 contains 15 residues. The CDR3 nucleotides are TGTGCCAGCAGTTACAGGGGACAGGGGGCTGGTGGCTACACCTTC. Encoded protein: CASSYRGQGAGGYTF.

The chain joins TRBV18 to TRBJ1-2; the D gene is possibly TRBD1 (6 bases). Trimming removed 4 bases at V and 4 bases at J, with 10 bases between. Germline V gene data show CDR1 as KGHSH and CDR2 as LQKENI. The CDR3 totals 13 residues. The DNA of the CDR3 is TGTGCCAGCTCACTTGGACAGCCCTATGGCTACACCTTC. Translation gives CASSLGQPYGYTF.

The chain employs TRBV7-2 and TRBJ2-7, with TRBD2 as a possible D gene (7 bases). V was shortened by 1 base and J by 4 bases, with 17 bases between the two germline ends. Germline CDR1 SGHTA, CDR2 FQGNSA. CDR3 size: 16 residues. The DNA for the CDR3 is TGTGCCAGCAGCTTAGGGCGCGCGGGGGCGCTTTACGAGCAGTACTTC. Translated, it gives CASSLGRAGALYEQYF.

The V and J genes are TRBV7-2 and TRBJ1-1, with D possibly matching TRBD1 (6 bases). Per germline, CDR1 SGHTA and CDR2 FQGNSA. The germline V and J ends were trimmed by 2 bases and 11 bases, with 15 bases remaining between them. The CDR3 consists of 13 residues. The chain's CDR3 is CASSLNGGASAFF. Written as DNA, the CDR3 is TGTGCCAGCAGCTTAAATGGGGGCGCTTCCGCTTTCTTT. Looking up the rest from reference TRBV7-2 and TRBJ1-1 gives the full variable domain: GAGVSQSPSNKVTEKGKDVELRCDPISGHTALYWYRQSLGQGLEFLIYFQGNSAPDKSGLPSDRFSAERTGGSVSTLTIQRTQQEDSAVYLCASSLNGGASAFFGQGTRLTVV.

The chain combines TRBV11-3 with TRBJ1-3, with D possibly matching TRBD1 (5 bases). CDR3 length: 14 residues. Trimming stripped 1 base from V and 7 bases from J, with 11 bases between. Germline values: CDR1 SGHNT, CDR2 YENEEA. The CDR3 bases are TGTGCCAGCAGCTTAGGTGGCACAGGTAACACCATATATTTT. Translated, it gives CASSLGGTGNTIYF.

The rearrangement uses TRBV7-9 and TRBJ1-2; 7 bases align to TRBD1. This CDR3 is 14 amino acids long. From germline, CDR1 is SEHNR and CDR2 FQNEAQ (reference sequence). V shed 1 base, J shed 5 bases, and the junction held 4 bases outside the gene matches. In DNA form, the CDR3 reads TGTGCCAGCAGCTTAGGGGACAGCCCGTATGGCTACACCTTC. Its protein product is CASSLGDSPYGYTF.

The chain has TRBV5-6 and TRBJ1-2; D uncertain. V gave up 0 bases and J gave up 10 bases, with 7 bases separating them. The CDR3 is 11 residues long. From germline, CDR1 is SGHDT and CDR2 YYEEEE. The CDR3 nucleotides read TGTGCCAGCAGCTTGGAGCAAGACTACACCTTC. It is translated as CASSLEQDYTF.

The V and J genes are TRBV27 and TRBJ2-7; the D gene is possibly TRBD2 (6 bases). Germline loops: CDR1 MNHEY, CDR2 SMNVEV (reference sequence). This CDR3 is built from 14 residues. Trimming left V 2 bases short and J 6 bases short, with 14 bases between. The CDR3 loop reads CASSLAGTLLEQYF. As DNA, the CDR3 is TGTGCCAGCAGTTTAGCGGGGACCCTCCTCGAGCAGTACTTC.

The chain carries TRBV5-1 and TRBJ1-4, with D perhaps matching TRBD1 (5 bases). The germline V and J ends were trimmed by 3 bases and 4 bases, with 13 bases remaining between them. The CDR3 contains 15 residues. Germline CDR1 and CDR2: SGHRS and YFSETQ. CDR3 in DNA: TGCGCCAGCAGCTCCCGGGACCGACGTAATGAAAAACTGTTTTTT. It specifies CASSSRDRRNEKLFF.

This clone was picked up one time. The rearrangement links TRBV28 to TRBJ1-3; no firm D call. Germline V gene lookup returns CDR1 MDHEN and CDR2 SYDVKM. The CDR3 length is 17 residues. Trimming cost V 5 bases and J 0 bases, with 17 bases left between them. The CDR3 spells CASSGQWVLSSGNTIYF. The CDR3, as DNA: TGTGCCAGCAGTGGCCAGTGGGTCTTGAGCTCTGGAAACACCATATATTTT.

The J gene is TRBJ2-6, the V gene TRBV18; D perhaps matches TRBD1 (6 bases). The CDR3 is made up of 17 amino acids. V was trimmed by 4 bases and J by 0 bases, leaving 13 bases between them. Germline CDR1 KGHSH, CDR2 LQKENI. The CDR3 DNA reads TGTGCCAGCTCACTCCGACAGGTACCCTCTGGGGCCAACGTCCTGACTTTC. This gives the protein CASSLRQVPSGANVLTF.

The rearrangement joins TRBV25-1 to TRBJ1-1; no clear D gene. The V gene lost 3 bases and the J gene lost 0 bases, with 8 bases spanning the gap. CDR3 size: 14 residues. Looked up from germline, CDR1 is MGHDK and CDR2 is SYGVNS. CDR3 protein: CASSDRTVNTEAFF. The DNA for the CDR3 is TGTGCCAGCAGTGATCGGACGGTGAACACTGAAGCTTTCTTT.

This chain uses TRBV6-5 with TRBJ2-2, with 9 positions matching TRBD1. Germline V CDR1 and CDR2: MNHEY, SVGAGI. V lost 6 bases, J lost 2 bases, and 4 bases stayed unmatched. This CDR3 has 15 residues. The CDR3 DNA follows: TGTGCCAGCAGCCGGGGACAGGGAAACACCGGGGAGCTGTTTTTT. Protein product: CASSRGQGNTGELFF.

The V gene is TRBV9, the J gene TRBJ2-7; 7 nucleotides match TRBD2. Germline V CDR1 and CDR2: SGDLS, YYNGEE. The CDR3 extends over 15 amino acids. With 1 base clipped from V and 5 bases from J, the junction kept 9 bases outside the gene matches. The CDR3 nucleotides are TGTGCCAGCAGCGTAATGGGGCGGGAGAGGAACGAGCAGTACTTC. This gives the protein CASSVMGRERNEQYF.

The chain couples TRBV4-3 to TRBJ1-3; D possibly corresponds to TRBD1 (6 bases). The V end was cut by 3 bases, the J end by 7 bases, with 13 bases between. The CDR3 loop spans 14 amino acids. Germline V gene sequence: CDR1 LGHNA, CDR2 YSLEER. Written as DNA, the CDR3 is TGCGCCAGCAGCCAGGAAACAGGGTACAACACCATATATTTT. Translating it yields CASSQETGYNTIYF.

This clone has only a few counts. This rearrangement joins TRBV7-9 to TRBJ1-6, with 11 bases fitting TRBD1. Germline lookup yields CDR1 SEHNR and CDR2 FQNEAQ (reference sequence). The V and J ends lost 1 base and 6 bases, in that order; junction bases with no gene match: 2. The length of the CDR3 is 16 residues. The DNA for the CDR3 is TGTGCCAGCAGCTTAGTAGGGACAGGGGGTAATTCACCCCTCCACTTT. This encodes CASSLVGTGGNSPLHF.

The J gene is TRBJ1-1, the V gene TRBV28; 10 bases are a match to TRBD1. This CDR3 spans 16 amino acids. Germline CDR1 and CDR2: MDHEN and SYDVKM. Trimming at V came to 4 bases and at J to 2 bases, leaving 7 bases not matched to a gene. CDR3 in amino acids: CASSSHGTGVNTEAFF. The DNA of the CDR3 is TGTGCCAGCAGTTCCCATGGGACAGGGGTCAACACTGAAGCTTTCTTT.

This rearrangement joins TRBV5-1 to TRBJ1-6; unclear D gene. The CDR3 spans 14 residues. The V end was cut by 0 bases, the J end by 2 bases, with 3 bases between. CDR1 and CDR2 from the germline V gene are SGHRS and YFSETQ. CDR3 loop: CASSLEAYNSPLHF. The CDR3 region has the DNA TGCGCCAGCAGCTTGGAAGCCTATAATTCACCCCTCCACTTT.

The rearrangement links TRBV11-3 to TRBJ2-1; 9 positions match TRBD2. The junction had 7 bases not matched to a gene; V was cut back by 5 bases and J by 5 bases. Per germline, CDR1 SGHNT and CDR2 YENEEA. The CDR3 covers 15 residues. CDR3 nucleotide sequence: TGTGCCAGCAGCCCCCCGGGACTAGCAAACAATGAGCAGTTCTTC. Protein sequence: CASSPPGLANNEQFF.

The chain is built from TRBV6-1 and TRBJ2-1; 7 nucleotides agree with TRBD1. The germline V gene encodes CDR1 MNHNS and CDR2 SASEGT. V lost 8 bases, J lost 7 bases, and 5 bases stayed unmatched. CDR3 length equals 12 residues. DNA of the CDR3: TGTGCCAGCGTTCAACAGGGGAATGAGCAGTTCTTC. Translated: CASVQQGNEQFF.

This clone was picked up a small number of times. The chain uses TRBV28 and TRBJ1-2; tentative D call: TRBD1 (5 bases). Looked up from germline, CDR1 is MDHEN and CDR2 is SYDVKM. V lost 2 bases and J lost 5, with 12 bases in between. This CDR3 contains 14 residues. The CDR3 coding sequence is TGTGCCAGCAGTTTAGGGGCAGGGAGGTATGGCTACACCTTC. This codes for CASSLGAGRYGYTF.

The chain joins TRBV6-5 to TRBJ1-2; 11 nucleotides line up with TRBD1. V trimming: 10 bases; J trimming: 6 bases; junction bases outside the gene matches: 10. Germline CDR1 and CDR2: MNHEY and SVGAGI. This CDR3 comprises 14 residues. The CDR3 nucleotides read TGTGCCACTCGCCGGACAGGGGGCGGTGATGGCTACACCTTC. It yields the protein CATRRTGGGDGYTF.

The J gene is TRBJ2-2, the V gene TRBV5-8; D is perhaps TRBD2 (6 bases). This CDR3 contains 17 residues. Germline loops: CDR1 SGHTS, CDR2 YDEGEE. Deletions cut 5 bases from V and 0 bases from J, with 17 bases between. The CDR3, as DNA: TGTGCCAGCAGAACCGGGGAGGTTATCGCGAACACCGGGGAGCTGTTTTTT. Translation: CASRTGEVIANTGELFF.

CDR3 DNA sequence: TGCGCCAGCAGCTTGAGTGTTGGCGTTGGGCAGCCCCAGCATTTT. Protein product: CASSLSVGVGQPQHF. The chain uses TRBV5-1 and TRBJ1-5; D gene ambiguous. V lost 1 base and J lost 7, with 15 bases in between. Germline CDR1 reads SGHRS; CDR2 reads YFSETQ. The CDR3 length is 15 residues. Full variable domain (outside the CDR3, taken from reference TRBV5-1 and TRBJ1-5): KAGVTQTPRYLIKTRGQQVTLSCSPISGHRSVSWYQQTPGQGLQFLFEYFSETQRNKGNFPGRFSGRQFSNSRSEMNVSTLELGDSALYLCASSLSVGVGQPQHFGDGTRLSIL.